The 32 T cell receptor beta chains below come from one sample, sequenced in a study of immune heterogeneity within non-small cell lung tumors. It was a multiplex PCR that amplified TCR beta CDR3, with 32 V and 13 J primers. TCRdb reanalysed the multiplex PCR reads using MiXCR and keeps one entry per CDR3 protein. The repertoire includes around 11,000 distinct CDR3 sequences, about 20% of them detected once, and approximately 3.7% sits in the top ten. Genomic DNA from bulk tumor acted as the template, and around 630 ng was loaded per sample. Several biopsies were spaced far apart within each primary tumor and obtained as surgery took place. Curative surgical treatment was performed in patients who had newly diagnosed, untreated non-small cell lung cancer. The sample was lung tumor tissue. The receptors derive from a man aged 55 to 70 with non-small cell lung cancer.

This clonotype was counted many times. The V call is TRBV19, the J call TRBJ1-1, with a weak D call TRBD1 (5 bases). V lost 6 bases and J lost 6, with 14 bases in between. There are 13 residues in the CDR3. The germline V gene encodes CDR1 LNHDA and CDR2 SQIVND (reference sequence). The CDR3 coding sequence is TGTGCCAGTAGCAGGGAACGGGGCGCTGAAGCTTTCTTT. Its protein product is CASSRERGAEAFF.

This clonotype was observed at least ten times. J is TRBJ2-1 and V is TRBV19, with D tentatively TRBD1 or TRBD2 (5 bases each). CDR1 is LNHDA and CDR2 is SQIVND in the germline V gene (reference sequence). Trimming stripped 5 bases from V and 2 bases from J, with 16 bases between. The length of the CDR3 is 16 residues. The CDR3 DNA reads as TGTGCCAGTAGTCAACCCGGGACGCGCGCCTACAATGAGCAGTTCTTC. It codes for CASSQPGTRAYNEQFF. Together with reference TRBV19 and TRBJ2-1, the CDR3 gives the full variable domain: DGGITQSPKYLFRKEGQNVTLSCEQNLNHDAMYWYRQDPGQGLRLIYYSQIVNDFQKGDIAEGYSVSREKKESFPLTVTSAQKNPTAFYLCASSQPGTRAYNEQFFGPGTRLTVL.

By proportion, this clonotype is medium-sized (0.01 to 0.1%). The gene calls are TRBV7-8 and TRBJ2-3; possibly TRBD1 or TRBD2 for D (6 bases each). V was trimmed by 2 bases and J by 2 bases, leaving 8 bases between them. The CDR3 length is 14 residues. CDR1 SGHVS and CDR2 FQNEAQ come from the germline V gene. The DNA for the CDR3 is TGTGCCAGCAGCTTATGGGGGGCCACAGATACGCAGTATTTT. Its protein product is CASSLWGATDTQYF.

This clonotype is termed medium-sized. The chain links TRBV5-1 to TRBJ2-7; the D gene could be TRBD1 or TRBD2 (5 bases each). The CDR3 runs to 14 residues. V was pared by 0 bases and J by 4 bases, with 11 bases between. CDR1 and CDR2 from the germline V gene are SGHRS and YFSETQ. The CDR3 nucleotides read TGCGCCAGCAGCTTGGAGGGGACGGCATACGAGCAGTACTTC. This sequence encodes CASSLEGTAYEQYF.

By sample fraction, this clonotype is medium-sized (0.01 to 0.1%). V and J are TRBV6-1 and TRBJ1-4; 7 bases agree with TRBD1. The CDR3 spans 12 residues. After removal of 4 bases from V and 7 bases from J, the junction contained 0 bases not matched to a gene. Germline V gene data show CDR1 as MNHNS and CDR2 as SASEGT. The chain's CDR3 is CASSAGGEKLFF. CDR3 DNA sequence: TGTGCCAGCAGTGCAGGGGGTGAAAAACTGTTTTTT.

This clonotype turned up a few times. V is TRBV7-2 and J is TRBJ1-2; D not certain. This CDR3 spans 14 amino acids. Trimming removed 1 base from V and 1 base from J, with 7 bases in between. Germline lookup yields CDR1 SGHTA and CDR2 FQGNSA. CDR3 region: CASSLGSLNYGYTF. The CDR3 DNA follows: TGTGCCAGCAGCTTAGGGTCTCTTAACTATGGCTACACCTTC.

In its sample, this clonotype is medium-sized (0.01 to 0.1%). The chain links TRBV29-1 to TRBJ1-1, with D possibly matching TRBD1 (5 bases). This CDR3 is built from 15 residues. CDR1 and CDR2 from the germline V gene are SQVTM and ANQGSEA. Deletions cut 8 bases from V and 4 bases from J, with 23 bases between. Written as DNA, the CDR3 is TGCAGCCTTGGTCGCCGGGGCTCCAGTGGCACTGAAGCTTTCTTT. It codes for CSLGRRGSSGTEAFF.

By proportion, this clonotype is medium-sized. The chain employs TRBV5-1 and TRBJ1-4; TRBD1 matches at 7 bases. J lost 7 bases, V lost 0 bases, and 3 bases had no gene match. CDR3 length equals 14 residues. Germline CDR1 SGHRS, CDR2 YFSETQ. CDR3 region: CASSLGQGREKLFF. CDR3 coding DNA: TGCGCCAGCAGCTTGGGACAGGGTCGTGAAAAACTGTTTTTT.

In its sample, this clonotype was seen many times. V gene TRBV15 combines with J gene TRBJ1-1; the D is unclear. With 5 bases removed from V and 4 bases from J, the gap between germline ends came to 11 bases. The CDR3 extends over 13 amino acids. Germline-derived CDR1 and CDR2 are LNHNV and YYDKDF (reference sequence). The CDR3 protein is CATSLSWGTEAFF. CDR3 DNA: TGTGCCACCAGCCTGAGTTGGGGCACTGAAGCTTTCTTT.

This rearrangement joins TRBV20-1 to TRBJ2-1; TRBD2 agrees at 8 bases. The V gene end was trimmed by 1 base and the J gene end by 4 bases; junction bases not matched to a gene: 6. The CDR3 has 15 amino acids. Germline V gene lookup returns CDR1 DFQATT and CDR2 SNEGSKA (reference sequence). The DNA for the CDR3 is TGCAGTGCTAGAGTTGTGGCGGGAGGTTACAATGAGCAGTTCTTC. Its protein product is CSARVVAGGYNEQFF.

This clonotype has more than one count but fewer than ten. The junction does not match germline at one end; this may be a read error. V and J are TRBV30 and TRBJ2-1; TRBD2 aligns across 8 bases. The CDR3 is 15 residues long. The germline V gene has CDR1 GTSNPN and CDR2 SVGIG (reference sequence). The CDR3 reads CAWEGSGESYNEQLF. CDR3 nucleotide sequence: TGTGCATGGGAAGGTAGCGGGGAATCCTACAATGAGCAGTTATTC.

This clonotype is deemed medium-sized. The DNA of the CDR3 is TGTGCCAGCAGCCAAGGGGCGGACTATGGCTACACCTTC. Protein sequence: CASSQGADYGYTF. The chain recombines TRBV7-3 with TRBJ1-2; D is possibly TRBD1 (5 bases). CDR1 and CDR2 (germline): SGHTA, FQGTGA. The CDR3 contains 13 residues. V dropped 5 bases and J dropped 3 bases, with 10 bases sitting between them. The variable domain in full, with the rest retrieved from reference TRBV7-3 and TRBJ1-2, is GAGVSQTPSNKVTEKGKYVELRCDPISGHTALYWYRQSLGQGPEFLIYFQGTGAADDSGLPNDRFFAVRPEGSVSTLKIQRTERGDSAVYLCASSQGADYGYTFGSGTRLTVV.

By sample fraction, this clonotype is medium-sized. The genes are TRBV6-1 and TRBJ2-1, with D unclear. Germline CDR1 is MNHNS and CDR2 is SASEGT. V lost 6 bases and J 0 bases, leaving 12 bases between the germline ends. The CDR3 length is 15 residues. The CDR3: CASSAGKSSYNEQFF. The CDR3 DNA follows: TGTGCCAGCAGCGCTGGAAAGAGCTCCTACAATGAGCAGTTCTTC.

The CDR3 DNA reads as TGCAGTGCTAGGGGGGGCGGGGGGGCGCGGCAGTACTTC. Its translation: CSARGGGGARQYF. The chain uses TRBV20-1 and TRBJ2-7; 9 bases line up with TRBD2. Trimming at V came to 3 bases and at J to 9 bases, leaving 9 bases not matched to a gene. Germline V gives CDR1 DFQATT, CDR2 SNEGSKA (reference sequence). This CDR3 comprises 13 residues.

Points on this clonotype: A read error may account for a junction end that differs from germline. The chain carries TRBV2 and TRBJ2-7, with D hard to call. CDR1 and CDR2 from the germline V gene are SNHLY and FYNNEI. CDR3 size: 15 residues. The DNA of the CDR3 is TGTGGCAGCAGTATTGACGGCCTTAAGACCTACGAGCAGTACTTC. Translating it yields CGSSIDGLKTYEQYF.

In this sample, this clonotype is medium-sized (0.01 to 0.1%). The gene calls are TRBV20-1 and TRBJ1-3, with a weak D call TRBD1 (5 bases). The CDR3 loop spans 10 amino acids. V lost 6 bases and J 11 bases, leaving 11 bases between the germline ends. Germline assignment: CDR1 DFQATT and CDR2 SNEGSKA (reference sequence). The CDR3 region is CSAFGDAIYF. CDR3 nucleotides: TGCAGTGCGTTTGGGGACGCCATATATTTT.

This clonotype is deemed medium-sized (0.01 to 0.1%). The chain has TRBV5-6 and TRBJ2-7; 11 bases line up with TRBD2. J was trimmed by 3 bases and V by 0 bases; bases with no gene match: 2. The germline gives CDR1 SGHDT, CDR2 YYEEEE. This CDR3 contains 15 residues. The CDR3 DNA is TGTGCCAGCAGCTTGGCGGGGACTAGCGGCTACGAGCAGTACTTC. Its protein is CASSLAGTSGYEQYF.

As for this clonotype: With a much larger clone just one base away, this may be a read error. This chain uses TRBV19 with TRBJ2-7, with D possibly being TRBD1 (5 bases). Trimming left V 2 bases short and J 3 bases short, with 11 bases between. This CDR3 is built from 14 residues. Germline V gives CDR1 LNHDA, CDR2 SQIVND (reference sequence). The CDR3 spells CASSIRWTHYEQYF. CDR3 bases: TGTGCCAGTAGTATAAGGTGGACACACTACGAGCAGTACTTC.

The count of this clonotype is one. At one boundary the junction diverges from the germline segment, which might be a read error. V is TRBV7-9 and J is TRBJ1-5; a weak D match, TRBD1 (6 bases). The CDR3 is 12 residues long. Germline V gives CDR1 SEHNR, CDR2 FQNEAQ (reference sequence). The CDR3, as DNA: TGTGCCAGCCAAAGGGACAATCAGCCCCAGCGTTTT. The encoded protein is CASQRDNQPQRF.

This clonotype counts as medium-sized. This chain uses TRBV25-1 with TRBJ1-6; D might be TRBD1 (5 bases). The CDR3 totals 16 residues. V was clipped by 2 bases and J by 7 bases, with 15 bases between them. CDR1 and CDR2 from the germline V gene are MGHDK and SYGVNS. The CDR3 region is CASSEQGEDVNSPLHF. The CDR3 region has the DNA TGTGCCAGCAGTGAACAGGGTGAGGATGTCAATTCACCCCTCCACTTT.

This clonotype was counted at least ten times. The chain combines TRBV11-3 with TRBJ2-3; 12 nucleotides agree with TRBD2. Germline values: CDR1 SGHNT, CDR2 YENEEA. The J segment lost 1 base and the V segment lost 7 bases, leaving 6 bases of the junction unmatched. The CDR3 is 16 amino acids. This chain's CDR3 is CASTTGLAGRTDTQYF. CDR3 DNA: TGTGCCAGCACCACGGGACTAGCGGGCCGCACAGATACGCAGTATTTT. Using reference TRBV11-3 and TRBJ2-3 for the parts outside the CDR3, the full variable domain is EAGVVQSPRYKIIEKKQPVAFWCNPISGHNTLYWYLQNLGQGPELLIRYENEEAVDDSQLPKDRFSAERLKGVDSTLKIQPAELGDSAVYLCASTTGLAGRTDTQYFGPGTRLTVL.

To note about this clonotype: Just one base apart from a much larger clone, this may be a read error. The rearrangement uses TRBV12-3 or TRBV12-4 and TRBJ1-5, with D unclear. The CDR3 runs 13 residues. CDR3 coding DNA: TGTGCCAACAGTTCAACCCTTGGCCAGCCCCAGCATTTT. This codes for CANSSTLGQPQHF.

This clonotype qualifies as medium-sized. V usage is TRBV5-1 and J usage is TRBJ2-3, with D possibly TRBD2 on 6 matching bases. V was pared by 0 bases and J by 4 bases, with 9 bases between. CDR1 is SGHRS, CDR2 YFSETQ, per germline. This CDR3 has 14 residues. In DNA, the CDR3 is TGCGCCAGCAGCTTGGTCTGGGGGGCAGATACGCAGTATTTT. The encoded protein is CASSLVWGADTQYF.

This sequence joins TRBV28 and TRBJ2-5, with D perhaps being TRBD1 or TRBD2 (6 bases each). CDR1 and CDR2 from the germline V gene are MDHEN and SYDVKM. Deletions cut 5 bases from V and 5 bases from J, with 15 bases between. This CDR3 is built from 14 residues. The CDR3: CASSPSGAVETQYF. CDR3 DNA: TGTGCCAGCAGTCCGTCGGGGGCAGTGGAGACCCAGTACTTC.

In this sample, this clonotype is medium-sized (0.01 to 0.1%). The J gene is TRBJ2-7, the V gene TRBV30, with D uncertain. Germline V gives CDR1 GTSNPN, CDR2 SVGIG (reference sequence). V was shortened by 4 bases and J by 4 bases, with 14 bases between the two germline ends. This CDR3 spans 13 amino acids. CDR3 sequence (DNA): TGTGCCTGGAAAGAAGATGTGGGATACGAGCAGTACTTC. Its protein product is CAWKEDVGYEQYF.

Judged by abundance, this clonotype is medium-sized (0.01 to 0.1%). This chain uses TRBV5-1 with TRBJ2-5, with TRBD2 identical over 7 bases. This CDR3 has 15 residues. CDR1 is SGHRS, CDR2 YFSETQ, per germline. V lost 3 bases and J lost 4; bases outside the gene matches: 9. CDR3 protein: CASSYLVREIETQYF. CDR3 in DNA: TGCGCCAGCAGCTACCTCGTGCGGGAGATAGAGACCCAGTACTTC.

J is TRBJ2-5 and V is TRBV5-1; D gene uncertain. The CDR3 has 15 residues. Germline-derived CDR1 and CDR2 are SGHRS and YFSETQ. The germline V and J ends were trimmed by 2 bases and 1 base, with 12 bases remaining between them. The CDR3, as DNA: TGCGCCAGCAGCTTATCTTCTGCACCCCAAGAGACCCAGTACTTC. Protein sequence: CASSLSSAPQETQYF.

The chain recombines TRBV3-1 with TRBJ2-5; no reliable D call. The CDR3 loop spans 16 amino acids. Trimming took off 2 bases at V and 1 base at J, with 14 bases between the two ends. From germline, CDR1 is LGHDT and CDR2 YNNKEL (reference sequence). The CDR3 bases are TGTGCCAGCAGCCAATTAGTCAGTCTGACCCAAGAGACCCAGTACTTC. Its translation: CASSQLVSLTQETQYF.

This clonotype was detected once. This chain links TRBV7-9 with TRBJ2-3, with D possibly matching TRBD1 (6 bases). V was pared by 0 bases and J by 6 bases, with 19 bases between. Germline V gene data show CDR1 as SEHNR and CDR2 as FQNEAQ (reference sequence). The CDR3 consists of 17 residues. CDR3 region: CASSLASAGVYSDTQYF. Here the CDR3 DNA reads TGTGCCAGCAGCTTAGCTTCGGCAGGGGTTTACTCCGATACGCAGTATTTT. The whole variable domain, filled in from reference TRBV7-9 and TRBJ2-3, reads DTGVSQNPRHKITKRGQNVTFRCDPISEHNRLYWYRQTLGQGPEFLTYFQNEAQLEKSRLLSDRFSAERPKGSFSTLEIQRTEQGDSAMYLCASSLASAGVYSDTQYFGPGTRLTVL.

V is TRBV7-9 and J is TRBJ1-2, with D unresolved. Germline V gene sequence: CDR1 SEHNR, CDR2 FQNEAQ (reference sequence). CDR3 length: 12 residues. V lost 11 bases to trimming and J lost 3 bases, with 13 bases between them. Here the CDR3 reads CAHGRSDYGYTF. CDR3 nucleotide sequence: TGTGCCCACGGACGTTCGGACTATGGCTACACCTTC.

The chain joins TRBV20-1 to TRBJ1-6; D is ambiguous. Trimming stripped 6 bases from V and 0 bases from J, with 6 bases between. The length of the CDR3 is 13 residues. Germline CDR1 and CDR2: DFQATT and SNEGSKA (reference sequence). CDR3 DNA sequence: TGCAGTGCCGGGGTCTCCTATAATTCACCCCTCCACTTT. This gives the protein CSAGVSYNSPLHF.

The gene calls are TRBV6-9 and TRBJ2-2, with D uncertain. CDR3 size: 13 residues. CDR1 is MNHGY and CDR2 is SVAAGI in the germline V gene. V was pared by 2 bases and J by 3 bases, with 4 bases between. The chain's CDR3 is CASSYADTGELFF. The CDR3 region has the DNA TGTGCCAGCAGTTATGCGGACACCGGGGAGCTGTTTTTT.